The T cell receptor (beta chain) described here comes from a study of tumor-infiltrating lymphocytes in primary liver carcinoma. Across the whole study: Patients included men and women of 30 to 69 years. With diameters of about 4 to 11 cm, tumors were stage T1-T3 N0M0.

A constant-region primer served to make TCR beta cDNA from roughly 460 ng total RNA. A slightly modified ARM-PCR protocol with three nested multiplex PCR rounds produced these TCR beta libraries. In the first two PCR rounds, TRBV1-TRBV30 forward primers were paired with a C-beta reverse primer, and each round lasted roughly 10 cycles. In TCRdb, the multiplex PCR reads were re-called with MiXCR into one record per CDR3 protein. This sample yields fewer than 400,000 distinct CDR3 sequences, of which roughly 60% are seen a single time; over 15% belongs to the top ten. Unsorted whole blood yielded blood RNA, and germline DNA was extracted as well. Study results and limitations: Blood fell significantly below tumors in its top-250-clone fraction (p = 0.039). The overlap of tumor-adjacent and tumor-blood pairs was smaller than that of tumor region pairs.

V was cut by 1 base and J by 6 bases, with 12 bases left in between. The CDR3 is 14 residues long. The germline V gene has CDR1 SGHVS and CDR2 FQNEAQ. A few counts support this clonotype. Antigen specificity is unknown. The chain employs TRBV7-8 and TRBJ2-5, with D perhaps TRBD1 (5 bases). Sequenced sample: peripheral blood. The sequence was collected from a woman in her twenties or thirties with primary liver carcinoma and hepatitis B virus infection. The CDR3 sequence is CASSLGTGSKTQYF. The CDR3 DNA sequence: TGTGCCAGCAGCTTAGGCACAGGAAGTAAGACCCAGTACTTC.